This T cell receptor (beta chain) was observed in a study of cytomegalovirus exposure and HLA in healthy donors. Trimming cost V 3 bases and J 0 bases; bases outside gene matches: 6. Germline V gene lookup returns CDR1 SGHTA and CDR2 FQGNSA. The CDR3 spans 16 residues. 60 Vbeta and 13 Jbeta primers were used in PCR. Sequencing was performed with immunoSEQ multiplex PCR; in TCRdb, only in-frame clones are kept and a portion is missing. The sample consists of under 250,000 clones, 80% to 85% of them appearing once. Points on this clone: Its antigen is still unknown.

Whole-study findings and limits: A likely sequencing artifact accounted for one observed cluster of highly shared sequence variants. A prior analysis recorded that most TCR beta V segments were productive about 90% or about 30% of the time.

The rearrangement links TRBV7-2 to TRBJ1-2, with TRBD1 identical over 8 bases. This TCR derives from a woman aged 40 to 55 in good health and CMV-seronegative. The specimen was PBMCs. DNA for the CDR3: TGTGCCAGCAGCTTCGACAGGGGAGGGTCTAACTATGGCTACACCTTC. It is translated as CASSFDRGGSNYGYTF.